The present TCR beta chain was sequenced within a study of STAT5B mutations in CD4+ large granular lymphocyte leukemia. As for the study in general: Among healthy donors, a particular HLA allele went with more CDR3 'QG' motifs.

Turning to this clone: As yet, its antigen is unknown.

Study outcomes and limitations: Approximately 25% of private leukemic clonotypes occurred rarely in other patients' non-leukemic repertoires. Without putative leukemic clones, patient CD4-sorted repertoires remained more clonal than healthy CD4+ repertoires. Top patient clones used TRBV06 genes more often: 8/27 versus 2/35 in controls.

The length of the CDR3 is 16 residues. CDR1 is SGHDT, CDR2 YYEEEE, per germline. Trimming removed 2 bases from V and 0 bases from J, with 13 bases in between. The table came from immunoSEQ multiplex PCR; TCRdb's copy has only in-frame clones and leaves some out. Of more than 30,000 clones in the sample, roughly 89% were seen once. The V gene is TRBV5-6, the J gene TRBJ2-3; the D gene is possibly TRBD2 (5 bases). The receptor was isolated from a human donor in good health. What was sequenced was CD4+ T cells from blood buffy coats. The CDR3 nucleotides read TGTGCCAGCAGCTTAACTAGGACGCCTAGCACAGATACGCAGTATTTT. This translates into CASSLTRTPSTDTQYF.